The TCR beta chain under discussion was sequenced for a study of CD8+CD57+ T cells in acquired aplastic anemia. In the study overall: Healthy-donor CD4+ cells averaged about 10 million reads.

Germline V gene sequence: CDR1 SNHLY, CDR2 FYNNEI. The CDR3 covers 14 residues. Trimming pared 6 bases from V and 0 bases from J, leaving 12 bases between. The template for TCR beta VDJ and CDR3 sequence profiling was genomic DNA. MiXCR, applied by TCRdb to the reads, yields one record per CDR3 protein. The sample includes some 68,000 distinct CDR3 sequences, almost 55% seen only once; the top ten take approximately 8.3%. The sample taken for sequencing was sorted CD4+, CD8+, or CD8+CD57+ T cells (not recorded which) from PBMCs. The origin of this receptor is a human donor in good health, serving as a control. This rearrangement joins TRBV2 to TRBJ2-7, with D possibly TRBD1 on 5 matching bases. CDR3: CASRRGHSSYEQYF. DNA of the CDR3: TGTGCCAGCAGAAGGGGCCATTCCTCCTACGAGCAGTACTTC.